The rows below give T cell receptor beta chains drawn from one sample of a study of T cell responses to AZD1222 COVID-19 vaccine. Sequencing was performed with immunoSEQ multiplex PCR; in TCRdb, only in-frame clones are kept and a portion is missing. Seen here are 95,000 or so clones, 90% to 95% observed once, and the top ten hold 6.5% to 8.5%. The sequencing here drew on peripheral blood, taken 28 days after the second AZD1222 dose. The receptors were gathered from an adult who received the AZD1222 COVID-19 vaccine. Each CDR3 is given with its conserved first and last residue. Fields, in order: clone size, D gene, V gene, J gene, CDR3 protein, CDR3 DNA. The D gene is left open where the match is weak. Not all rows give a size; the values are once, few, many and, for expanded clones, a class.

-	TRBD1	TRBV5-1	TRBJ2-3	CASRYWDRATDTQYF	TGCGCCAGCCGTTATTGGGACAGGGCTACAGATACGCAGTATTTT
-	TRBD2	TRBV7-2	TRBJ2-5	CASSLALAGGKQETQYF	TGTGCCAGCAGCTTAGCCCTAGCGGGGGGGAAACAAGAGACCCAGTACTTC
-	TRBD1	TRBV28	TRBJ1-2	CASSLDRGYYYGYTF	TGTGCCAGCAGTCTGGACAGGGGGTACTACTATGGCTACACCTTC
-	TRBD2	TRBV5-1	TRBJ2-3	CASSLGLAGETQYF	TGCGCCAGCAGCTTGGGACTAGCGGGTGAGACGCAGTATTTT
-	-	TRBV6-5	TRBJ1-1	CASSYARGTEAFF	TGTGCCAGCAGTTACGCTCGGGGCACTGAAGCTTTCTTT
once	TRBD1	TRBV18	TRBJ2-1	CASSLRDRGGNEQFF	TGTGCCAGCTCGCTCCGGGACAGGGGAGGAAATGAGCAGTTCTTC
-	-	TRBV2	TRBJ2-2	CASSYGSTNTGELFF	TGTGCCAGCAGTTACGGGTCGACGAACACCGGGGAGCTGTTTTTT
-	-	TRBV6-5	TRBJ1-5	CASSRGQPNQPQHF	TGTGCCAGCAGCCGAGGACAGCCCAATCAGCCCCAGCATTTT
-	-	TRBV9	TRBJ2-1	CASSVDGTYNEQFF	TGTGCCAGCAGCGTGGACGGAACCTACAATGAGCAGTTCTTC
-	TRBD2	TRBV14	TRBJ2-3	CASSPLRSGSPLDTQYF	TGTGCCAGCAGTCCCCTCCGTAGCGGGAGCCCCCTGGATACGCAGTATTTT
-	-	TRBV7-8	TRBJ2-2	CASSPWGELFF	TGTGCCAGCAGCCCTTGGGGGGAGCTGTTTTTT
-	-	TRBV18	TRBJ2-7	CASSPLVSWGYEQYF	TGTGCCAGCTCACCGCTAGTTTCATGGGGCTACGAGCAGTACTTC
few	-	TRBV2	TRBJ1-1	CASSEGSDTEAFF	TGTGCCAGCAGCGAGGGGTCGGACACTGAAGCTTTCTTT
-	-	TRBV24-1	TRBJ1-5	CATSEPNQPQHF	TGTGCCACCAGTGAGCCTAATCAGCCCCAGCATTTT
-	-	TRBV18	TRBJ2-7	CASSPDQYEQYF	TGTGCCAGCTCACCTGACCAGTACGAGCAGTACTTC